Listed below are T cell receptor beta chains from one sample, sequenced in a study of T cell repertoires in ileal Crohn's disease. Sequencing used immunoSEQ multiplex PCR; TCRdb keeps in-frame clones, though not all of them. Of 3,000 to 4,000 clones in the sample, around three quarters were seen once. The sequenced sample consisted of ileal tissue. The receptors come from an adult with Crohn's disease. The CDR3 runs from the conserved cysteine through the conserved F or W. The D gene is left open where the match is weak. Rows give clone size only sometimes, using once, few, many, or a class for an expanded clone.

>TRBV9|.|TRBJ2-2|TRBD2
CASSATSGSGGELFF
TGTGCCAGCAGCGCCACTAGCGGGAGTGGCGGGGAGCTGTTTTTT
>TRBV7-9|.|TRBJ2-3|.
CASSLKGSWQGLPDTQYF
TGTGCCAGCAGCTTAAAGGGGTCATGGCAGGGGCTCCCAGATACGCAGTATTTT
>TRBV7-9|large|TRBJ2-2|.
CASSDSGAGELFF
TGTGCCAGCAGCGATTCAGGGGCCGGGGAGCTGTTTTTT
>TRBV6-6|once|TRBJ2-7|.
CASSSSLVGDEQYF
TGTGCCAGCAGTTCTAGCCTAGTCGGCGACGAGCAGTACTTC
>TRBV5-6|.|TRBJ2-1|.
CASSLGLGLYNEQFF
TGTGCCAGCAGCTTGGGACTTGGCCTATACAATGAGCAGTTCTTC
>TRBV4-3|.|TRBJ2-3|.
CASSLSTRERDTQYF
TGCGCCAGCAGCCTTTCTACCCGGGAGAGAGATACGCAGTATTTT
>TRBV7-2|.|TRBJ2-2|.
CASGTGPNTGELFF
TGTGCCAGCGGAACAGGGCCGAACACCGGGGAGCTGTTTTTT
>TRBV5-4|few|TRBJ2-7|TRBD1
CASSSGTGGYEQYF
TGTGCCAGCAGCTCCGGGACAGGGGGCTACGAGCAGTACTTC
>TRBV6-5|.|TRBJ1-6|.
CASSYSGSNSPLHF
TGTGCCAGCAGTTACTCGGGCAGTAATTCACCCCTCCACTTT
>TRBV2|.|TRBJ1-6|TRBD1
CASTRTGNYNSPLHF
TGTGCCAGCACCCGGACAGGGAATTATAATTCACCCCTCCACTTT
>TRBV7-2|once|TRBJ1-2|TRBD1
CASSMGQGESYTF
TGTGCCAGCAGCATGGGACAGGGAGAATCCTACACCTTC
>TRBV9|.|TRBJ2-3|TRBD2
CASSVEGLVHTDTQYF
TGTGCCAGCAGCGTAGAGGGACTAGTCCACACAGATACGCAGTATTTT
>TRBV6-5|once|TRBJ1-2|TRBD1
CASSVDRDYGYTF
TGTGCCAGCTCCGTGGACAGGGACTATGGCTACACCTTC
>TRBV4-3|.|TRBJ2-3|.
CASSQDRTSRADTQYF
TGCGCCAGCAGCCAAGATCGAACTAGCCGCGCAGATACGCAGTATTTT
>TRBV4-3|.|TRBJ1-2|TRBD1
CASSQDGTGKVRDGYTF
TGCGCCAGCAGCCAGGACGGGACAGGGAAAGTTAGGGATGGCTACACCTTC
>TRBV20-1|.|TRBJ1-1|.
CSAKEGAEAFF
TGCAGTGCCAAGGAGGGAGCTGAAGCTTTCTTT
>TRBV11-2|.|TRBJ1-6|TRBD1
CASREQGNSPLHF
TGTGCCAGCAGGGAACAGGGGAATTCACCCCTCCACTTT
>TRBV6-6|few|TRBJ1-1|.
CASSTRQSSNTEAFF
TGTGCCAGCAGTACCCGACAGTCCTCGAACACTGAAGCTTTCTTT